The 13 T cell receptor beta chains reported below all come from one sample, sequenced in a study of cytomegalovirus exposure and HLA in healthy donors. The PCR made use of 60 Vbeta and 13 Jbeta primers. Assay used: immunoSEQ multiplex PCR; TCRdb lists only in-frame clones, some missing. The sample includes some 52,000 clones, more than 65% of them seen just once. Sequencing was carried out using PBMCs. All receptors come from a woman aged 45-60 years in good health and CMV-seronegative.

The rearrangement uses TRBV5-5 and TRBJ1-1; D is uncertain. Germline lookup yields CDR1 SGHKS and CDR2 YYEKEE (reference sequence). The CDR3 totals 13 residues. V shed 2 bases and J shed 4 bases, with 9 bases lying between them. The CDR3, as DNA: TGTGCCAGCAGCTTTGGAGAGCTCACTGAAGCTTTCTTT. It encodes CASSFGELTEAFF. Looking up the rest from reference TRBV5-5 and TRBJ1-1 gives the full variable domain: DAGVTQSPTHLIKTRGQQVTLRCSPISGHKSVSWYQQVLGQGPQFIFQYYEKEERGRGNFPDRFSARQFPNYSSELNVNALLLGDSALYLCASSFGELTEAFFGQGTRLTVV.

The chain couples TRBV7-9 to TRBJ1-4; D gene ambiguous. With 1 base removed from V and 11 bases from J, the gap between germline ends came to 11 bases. In germline, CDR1 is SEHNR, CDR2 FQNEAQ (reference sequence). This CDR3 region has 13 residues. The CDR3 here is CASSLEVTKKLFF. The CDR3 DNA sequence: TGTGCCAGCAGCTTAGAAGTGACAAAGAAACTGTTTTTT.

Notes on this clone: At one end, the junction sequence differs from germline, possibly due to a read error. The V and J genes are TRBV30 and TRBJ1-5; 9 nucleotides agree with TRBD1. Germline CDR1 reads GTSNPN; CDR2 reads SVGIG (reference sequence). CDR3 length: 15 amino acids. CDR3 in amino acids: CAWSLTGQGSQPPHF. The CDR3 DNA is TGTGCCTGGAGCCTCACGGGACAGGGAAGTCAGCCCCCGCATTTT.

This clone was seen only a few times. The chain is built from TRBV6-1 and TRBJ1-5, with 8 bases identical to TRBD1. CDR1 MNHNS and CDR2 SASEGT come from the germline V gene. J lost 4 bases, V lost 6 bases, and 8 bases had no gene match. The CDR3 has 15 amino acids. CDR3 bases: TGTGCCAGCAGGGAGACAGGGGCCCCGAATCAGCCCCAGCATTTT. Translation: CASRETGAPNQPQHF.

J is TRBJ2-7 and V is TRBV7-9; 8 nucleotides match TRBD1. J gave up 6 bases and V 7 bases, and 8 bases lay outside the gene matches. The CDR3 is 13 residues long. The germline V gene encodes CDR1 SEHNR and CDR2 FQNEAQ (reference sequence). Here the CDR3 DNA reads TGTGCCAGCACTCGGACAGGGATTGGCGAGCAGTACTTC. Protein sequence: CASTRTGIGEQYF.

The chain is built from TRBV28 and TRBJ2-3; the match to TRBD2 covers 10 bases. Germline CDR1 is MDHEN and CDR2 is SYDVKM. This CDR3 spans 15 amino acids. The V segment lost 7 bases and the J segment 7 bases; nucleotides outside the gene matches: 11. As DNA, the CDR3 is TGTGCCAGCACTCCACCAGGACTAGCGGTTTATACGCAGTATTTT. Translated: CASTPPGLAVYTQYF.

The sample holds one count of this clone. V and J are TRBV28 and TRBJ2-2; 9 bases are a match to TRBD2. This CDR3 comprises 17 residues. Per germline, CDR1 MDHEN and CDR2 SYDVKM. V lost 7 bases, J lost 1 base, and 10 bases stayed unmatched. The chain's CDR3 is CASTLGAGGLNTGELFF. CDR3 bases: TGTGCCAGCACCCTCGGAGCGGGAGGTCTGAACACCGGGGAGCTGTTTTTT.

The V gene is TRBV7-9, the J gene TRBJ2-1; 11 bases are a match to TRBD2. In germline, CDR1 is SEHNR, CDR2 FQNEAQ (reference sequence). The length of the CDR3 is 18 residues. V was clipped by 1 base and J by 5 bases; unmatched bases: 10. CDR3 protein: CASSLGAVAGGKDNEQFF. CDR3 DNA: TGTGCCAGCAGCTTAGGGGCGGTAGCGGGGGGGAAGGACAATGAGCAGTTCTTC.

The chain has TRBV13 and TRBJ1-1, with 7 nucleotides matching TRBD1. Trimming cost V 4 bases and J 7 bases; bases outside gene matches: 9. Germline CDR1 PRHDT, CDR2 FYEKMQ (reference sequence). The CDR3 sequence is 14 residues long. Here the CDR3 reads CASSSPGTVNEAFF. CDR3 bases: TGTGCCAGCAGCTCACCCGGGACAGTCAATGAAGCTTTCTTT.

J is TRBJ2-2 and V is TRBV19, with D unresolved. Germline V gene data show CDR1 as LNHDA and CDR2 as SQIVND (reference sequence). The CDR3 totals 14 residues. Trimming took 6 bases from V and 1 from J, leaving 9 bases between them. CDR3 nucleotides: TGTGCCAGTAGCATTAGTCTGAACACCGGGGAGCTGTTTTTT. Translation gives CASSISLNTGELFF.

The chain uses TRBV7-2 and TRBJ2-7; 8 bases agree with TRBD2. V gave up 2 bases and J gave up 1 base; unmatched junction bases: 4. CDR3 size: 15 residues. The germline V gene has CDR1 SGHTA and CDR2 FQGNSA. The CDR3 nucleotides read TGTGCCAGCAGCTTAACGGGGGGGATATCCTACGAGCAGTACTTC. Its translation is CASSLTGGISYEQYF.

This chain joins TRBV5-1 and TRBJ2-7; 12 nucleotides agree with TRBD2. The junction had 2 bases not matched to a gene; V was cut back by 0 bases and J by 4 bases. The CDR3 sequence is 15 residues long. Germline V gene data show CDR1 as SGHRS and CDR2 as YFSETQ. The CDR3 spells CASSLGLAGAYEQYF. The CDR3 region has the DNA TGCGCCAGCAGCTTGGGACTAGCGGGAGCATACGAGCAGTACTTC.

The chain combines TRBV9 with TRBJ2-2; no definite D call. Germline V gene data show CDR1 as SGDLS and CDR2 as YYNGEE. The CDR3 totals 14 residues. The ends were cut back, 1 base at V and 4 bases at J, with 8 bases in the middle. CDR3: CASSVRSITGELFF. The CDR3 coding sequence is TGTGCCAGCAGCGTACGGTCAATCACCGGGGAGCTGTTTTTT.